Listed here are 16 T cell receptor beta chains from one sample, sequenced in a study of cytomegalovirus exposure and HLA in healthy donors. Primers: 60 Vbeta forward and 13 Jbeta reverse. Profiled with immunoSEQ multiplex PCR; TCRdb holds only in-frame clones, not every one. The table lists around 130,000 clones, 65% to 85% of them singletons. Sequencing input: PBMCs. The receptors shown here come from a man in his fifties or sixties in good health and CMV-seronegative.

This chain connects TRBV9 to TRBJ2-5; TRBD2 agrees at 8 bases. The germline gives CDR1 SGDLS, CDR2 YYNGEE. The CDR3 runs to 14 residues. After removal of 3 bases from V and 7 bases from J, the junction contained 8 bases not matched to a gene. In DNA, the CDR3 is TGTGCCAGCAGCGGACTCAGCGGGAGCGGGACCCAGTACTTC. Amino acid sequence: CASSGLSGSGTQYF. The full variable domain, rest sourced from reference TRBV9 and TRBJ2-5, is DSGVTQTPKHLITATGQRVTLRCSPRSGDLSVYWYQQSLDQGLQFLIQYYNGEERAKGNILERFSAQQFPDLHSELNLSSLELGDSALYFCASSGLSGSGTQYFGPGTRLLVL.

This clone has more than one count but fewer than ten. The J gene is TRBJ2-7, the V gene TRBV29-1, with a possible D match to TRBD2 (5 bases). V lost 2 bases and J 4 bases, leaving 12 bases between the germline ends. CDR3 length: 13 amino acids. CDR1 is SQVTM, CDR2 ANQGSEA, per germline. CDR3 nucleotide sequence: TGCAGCGTTGAACAGCCGAGGGAGTACGAGCAGTACTTC. Its translation: CSVEQPREYEQYF.

This chain uses TRBV28 with TRBJ2-3; 8 nucleotides align to TRBD1. The V segment lost 4 bases and the J segment 3 bases; nucleotides outside the gene matches: 3. Germline assignment: CDR1 MDHEN and CDR2 SYDVKM. The CDR3 has 14 amino acids. CDR3 sequence: CASSWTGSTDTQYF. CDR3 DNA sequence: TGTGCCAGCAGTTGGACAGGGTCAACAGATACGCAGTATTTT. Based on the CDR3 plus reference TRBV28 and TRBJ2-3, the full variable domain is DVKVTQSSRYLVKRTGEKVFLECVQDMDHENMFWYRQDPGLGLRLIYFSYDVKMKEKGDIPEGYSVSREKKERFSLILESASTNQTSMYLCASSWTGSTDTQYFGPGTRLTVL.

This chain connects TRBV27 to TRBJ2-5; 8 nucleotides line up with TRBD2. The assigned J gene may be wrong: the sequence end matches TRBJ2-7 better. The CDR3 covers 15 residues. In germline, CDR1 is MNHEY, CDR2 SMNVEV (reference sequence). In DNA, the CDR3 is TGTGCCAGCAGTTCTCGGACTAGCCTCTCCTACGAGCAGTACTTC. Translation gives CASSSRTSLSYEQYF.

V usage is TRBV7-2 and J usage is TRBJ1-5; the D is unclear. The germline CDR1 and CDR2 sequences are SGHTA and FQGNSA. The V end was cut by 1 base, the J end by 2 bases, with 9 bases between. The CDR3 consists of 15 residues. The CDR3 DNA sequence: TGTGCCAGCAGCTTAGACCCCCGGGGCAATCAGCCCCAGCATTTT. It translates to CASSLDPRGNQPQHF.

In nucleotides, the CDR3 is TGTGCCAGCAGCGTAAGCGCGAGGAGCTCCTACGAGCAGTACTTC. It codes for CASSVSARSSYEQYF. This chain uses TRBV9 with TRBJ2-7; no clear D gene. CDR1 SGDLS and CDR2 YYNGEE come from the germline V gene. V lost 1 base and J lost 0, with 11 bases in between. This CDR3 has 15 residues.

This clone was found a few times. This chain links TRBV19 with TRBJ2-5; D is possibly TRBD2 (5 bases). The CDR3 is 13 residues long. Germline V lookup: CDR1 LNHDA, CDR2 SQIVND (reference sequence). The ends were cut back, 1 base at V and 7 bases at J, with 10 bases in the middle. The CDR3 nucleotides are TGTGCCAGTAGTATAGCCGGGAACCCGACCCAGTACTTC. Translation gives CASSIAGNPTQYF.

The chain is built from TRBV29-1 and TRBJ2-1; D might be TRBD1 (6 bases). V was clipped by 5 bases and J by 3 bases, with 11 bases between them. CDR1 is SQVTM and CDR2 is ANQGSEA in the germline V gene. The CDR3 has 13 amino acids. CDR3 sequence: CSVTGRGYNEQFF. The CDR3 DNA sequence: TGCAGCGTTACAGGCAGGGGCTACAATGAGCAGTTCTTC.

In this sample, this clone turned up a few times. At one of its ends the junction is not consistent with the germline gene, which may arise from a read error. This chain uses TRBV7-9 with TRBJ2-7, with D unclear. Per the germline V gene, CDR1 is SEHNR and CDR2 is FQNEAQ (reference sequence). The CDR3 contains 12 residues. Here the CDR3 reads CSSSFGTYEQYF. For the CDR3, the DNA is TGTTCCAGCAGCTTCGGTACCTACGAGCAGTACTTC.

The chain recombines TRBV20-1 with TRBJ2-7; D is ambiguous. V was shortened by 7 bases and J by 2 bases, with 9 bases between the two germline ends. CDR3 length: 11 residues. CDR1 DFQATT and CDR2 SNEGSKA come from the germline V gene (reference sequence). The DNA for the CDR3 is TGCAGTGGAGAGGATACCTACGAGCAGTACTTC. Translation: CSGEDTYEQYF.

The rearrangement joins TRBV7-9 to TRBJ2-7, with TRBD1 matching 7 bases. V lost 5 bases to trimming and J lost 0 bases; unmatched junction nucleotides: 4. Germline V gene sequence: CDR1 SEHNR, CDR2 FQNEAQ (reference sequence). The CDR3 covers 14 residues. The CDR3 here is CASSNRDSSYEQYF. The CDR3 region has the DNA TGTGCCAGCAGCAACCGGGACAGCTCCTACGAGCAGTACTTC.

This clone showed up just once. V gene TRBV5-1 combines with J gene TRBJ1-1; 8 nucleotides agree with TRBD1. The junction had 11 bases not matched to a gene; V was cut back by 0 bases and J by 1 base. The V gene's germline CDR1 is SGHRS and CDR2 YFSETQ. The CDR3 has 18 amino acids. The CDR3 loop is CASSLALTLGTGNTEAFF. In nucleotides, the CDR3 is TGCGCCAGCAGCTTGGCCCTGACTCTCGGGACAGGGAACACTGAAGCTTTCTTT.

This clone has a handful of counts. The chain links TRBV7-9 to TRBJ2-1; maybe TRBD1 (5 bases). The CDR3 totals 15 residues. In germline, CDR1 is SEHNR, CDR2 FQNEAQ (reference sequence). V lost 7 bases to trimming and J lost 2 bases, with 15 bases between them. The CDR3 loop is CASIMAGSTYNEQFF. CDR3 in DNA: TGTGCCAGCATCATGGCAGGGTCTACCTACAATGAGCAGTTCTTC.

V is TRBV4-1 and J is TRBJ2-5; TRBD2 is a possible D gene (5 bases). The J call may be mistaken, given a closer DNA end match to TRBJ2-7. This CDR3 contains 18 residues. Germline V gene data show CDR1 as MGHRA and CDR2 as YSYEKL. The CDR3 spells CASSQDPPLADLTYEQYF. The CDR3 nucleotides read TGCGCCAGCAGCCAAGATCCACCTCTAGCAGATTTGACCTACGAGCAGTACTTC.

The chain uses TRBV18 and TRBJ2-7; the D gene is possibly TRBD2 (6 bases). The germline V gene encodes CDR1 KGHSH and CDR2 LQKENI. The CDR3 runs 12 residues. V lost 3 bases, J lost 10 bases, and 13 bases lay in between. Written as DNA, the CDR3 is TGTGCCAGCTCACCTCCCGGGGGAGACCAGTACTTC. Translating gives CASSPPGGDQYF.

This rearrangement joins TRBV19 to TRBJ2-7, with D perhaps matching TRBD2 (5 bases). The germline V gene encodes CDR1 LNHDA and CDR2 SQIVND (reference sequence). The V gene lost 5 bases and the J gene lost 2 bases, with 16 bases spanning the gap. The CDR3 runs to 15 residues. CDR3 sequence reads: CASSSLRGPTYEQYF. The DNA of the CDR3 is TGTGCCAGTAGTTCCTTGAGAGGGCCCACCTACGAGCAGTACTTC.